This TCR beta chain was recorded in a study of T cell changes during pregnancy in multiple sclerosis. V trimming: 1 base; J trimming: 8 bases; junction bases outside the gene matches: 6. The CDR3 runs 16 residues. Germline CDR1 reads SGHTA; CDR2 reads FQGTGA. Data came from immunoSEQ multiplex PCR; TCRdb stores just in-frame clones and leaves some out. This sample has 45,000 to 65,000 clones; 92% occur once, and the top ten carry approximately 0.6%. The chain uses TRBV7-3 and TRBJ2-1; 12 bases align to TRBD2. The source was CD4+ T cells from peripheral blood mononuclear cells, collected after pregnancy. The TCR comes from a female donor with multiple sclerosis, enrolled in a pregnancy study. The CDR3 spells CASSLRASGRGDEQFF. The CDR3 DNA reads TGTGCCAGCAGCTTAAGAGCTAGCGGGAGGGGGGATGAGCAGTTCTTC.